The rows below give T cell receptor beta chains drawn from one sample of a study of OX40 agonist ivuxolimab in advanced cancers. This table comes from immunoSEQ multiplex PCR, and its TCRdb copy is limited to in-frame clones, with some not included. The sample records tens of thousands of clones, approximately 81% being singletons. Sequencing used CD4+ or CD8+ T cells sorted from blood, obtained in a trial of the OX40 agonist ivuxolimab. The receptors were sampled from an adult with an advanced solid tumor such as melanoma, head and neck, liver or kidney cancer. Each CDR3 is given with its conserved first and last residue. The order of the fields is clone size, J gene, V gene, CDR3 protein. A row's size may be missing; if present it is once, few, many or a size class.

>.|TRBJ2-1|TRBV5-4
CASSYVSGTGWNEQFF
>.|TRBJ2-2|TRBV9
CASSLDTGELFF
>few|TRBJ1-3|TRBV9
CASSVAGTDSGNTIYF
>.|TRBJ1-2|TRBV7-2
CASSLQGNGYTF
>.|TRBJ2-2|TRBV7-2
CASSLAGPANTGELFF
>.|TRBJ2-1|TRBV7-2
CASSFTYNEQFF
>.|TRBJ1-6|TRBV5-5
CASSVRSGQDNSPLHF
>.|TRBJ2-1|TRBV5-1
CASSSLDGYNEQFF
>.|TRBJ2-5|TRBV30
CAWSDRTVQETQYF
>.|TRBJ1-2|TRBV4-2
CASSQAGARNYGYTF
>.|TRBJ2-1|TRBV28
CATEVWGGTFF
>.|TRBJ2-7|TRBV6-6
CASSFTGTGVHEQYF
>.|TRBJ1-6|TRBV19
CASRGLRTAGYNSPLHF
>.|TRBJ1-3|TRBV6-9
CASSYIVSVGNTIYF
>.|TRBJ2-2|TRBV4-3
CASSSDRGTGELFF
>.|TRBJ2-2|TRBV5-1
CASSFQNTGELFF
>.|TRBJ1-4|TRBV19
CASSPPGQGFEKLFF
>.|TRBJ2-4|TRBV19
CASTPGTGYIQYF
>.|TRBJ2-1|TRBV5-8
CASSLTSNEQFF
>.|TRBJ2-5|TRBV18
CASSPPYQETQYF
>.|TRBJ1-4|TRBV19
CASRRDTGSPNEKLFF
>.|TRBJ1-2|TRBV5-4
CASSLAGSYGYTF
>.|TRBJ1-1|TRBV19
CASSIDIPGGAGANTEAFF
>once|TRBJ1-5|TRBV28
CASSPTTDSNQPQHF
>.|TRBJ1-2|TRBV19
CASSPGPGGAYGYTF
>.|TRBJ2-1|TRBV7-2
CASSFKTGEYNEQFF
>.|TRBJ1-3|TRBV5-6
CASSLYTTGGNTIYF
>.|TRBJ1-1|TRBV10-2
CASSQKNTEAFF
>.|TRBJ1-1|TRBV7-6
CASSLLSEAFF
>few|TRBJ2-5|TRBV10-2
CASSPNSGSQETQYF
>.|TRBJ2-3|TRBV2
CASRYAGGGTDTQYF
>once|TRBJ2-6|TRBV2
CASSTGTGASGANVLTF
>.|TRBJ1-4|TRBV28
CASRSLPGQSNEKLFF
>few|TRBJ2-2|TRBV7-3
CASSLIHRESGELFF
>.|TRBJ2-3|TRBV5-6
CASSRFTDTQYF
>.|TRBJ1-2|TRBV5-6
CASSLEVYGYTF
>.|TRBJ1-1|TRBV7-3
CASSTGGRGTEAFF
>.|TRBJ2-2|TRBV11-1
CASSGGTGGTGELFF
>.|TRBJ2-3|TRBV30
CAWSGDTQYF
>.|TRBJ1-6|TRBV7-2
CASSLGSSPLHF
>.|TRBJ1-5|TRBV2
CASRDSNQPQHF
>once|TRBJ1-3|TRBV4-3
CASSQVRDGNTIYF
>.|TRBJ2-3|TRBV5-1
CASSFQTGEFGDTQYF